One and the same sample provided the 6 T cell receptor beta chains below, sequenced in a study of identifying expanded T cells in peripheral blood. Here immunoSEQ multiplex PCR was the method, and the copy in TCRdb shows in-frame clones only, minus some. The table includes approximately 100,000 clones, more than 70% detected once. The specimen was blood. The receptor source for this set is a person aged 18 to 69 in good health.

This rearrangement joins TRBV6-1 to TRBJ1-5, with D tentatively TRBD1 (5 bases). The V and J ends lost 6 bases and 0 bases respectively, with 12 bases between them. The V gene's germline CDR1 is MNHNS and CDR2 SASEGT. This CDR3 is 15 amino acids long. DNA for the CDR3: TGTGCCAGCAGCGTTGACAGCTATAGCAATCAGCCCCAGCATTTT. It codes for CASSVDSYSNQPQHF.

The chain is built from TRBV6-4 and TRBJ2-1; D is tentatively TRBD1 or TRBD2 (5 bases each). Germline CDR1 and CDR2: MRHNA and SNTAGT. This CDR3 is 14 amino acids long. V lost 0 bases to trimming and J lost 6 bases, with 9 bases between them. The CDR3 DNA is TGTGCCAGCAGTGACTCTGCCGGGACCAATGAGCAGTTCTTC. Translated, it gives CASSDSAGTNEQFF.

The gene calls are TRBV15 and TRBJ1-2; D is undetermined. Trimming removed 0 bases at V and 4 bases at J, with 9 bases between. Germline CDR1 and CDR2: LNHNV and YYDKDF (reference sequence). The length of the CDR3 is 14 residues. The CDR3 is CATSRDQVSYGYTF. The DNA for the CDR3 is TGTGCCACCAGCAGAGATCAAGTAAGCTATGGCTACACCTTC.

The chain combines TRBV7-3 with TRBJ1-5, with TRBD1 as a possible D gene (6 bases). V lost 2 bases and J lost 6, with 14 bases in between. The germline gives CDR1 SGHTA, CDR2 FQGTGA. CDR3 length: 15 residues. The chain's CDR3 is CASSLDGGAGQPQHF. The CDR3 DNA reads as TGTGCCAGCAGCTTAGATGGGGGGGCAGGTCAGCCCCAGCATTTT.

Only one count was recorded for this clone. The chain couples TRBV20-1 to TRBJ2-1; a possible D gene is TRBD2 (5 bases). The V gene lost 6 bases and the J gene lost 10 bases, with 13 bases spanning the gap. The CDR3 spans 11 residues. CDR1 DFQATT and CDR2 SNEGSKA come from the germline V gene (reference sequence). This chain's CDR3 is CSASRGLEQFF. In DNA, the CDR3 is TGCAGTGCCTCACGCGGGTTAGAGCAGTTCTTC.

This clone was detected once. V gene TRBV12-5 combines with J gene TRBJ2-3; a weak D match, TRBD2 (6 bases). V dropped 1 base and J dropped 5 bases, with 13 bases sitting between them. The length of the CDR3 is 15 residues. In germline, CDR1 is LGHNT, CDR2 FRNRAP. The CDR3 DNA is TGTGCTAGTGGTTTGGGGCTTGCGGGAATAGATACGCAGTATTTT. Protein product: CASGLGLAGIDTQYF.